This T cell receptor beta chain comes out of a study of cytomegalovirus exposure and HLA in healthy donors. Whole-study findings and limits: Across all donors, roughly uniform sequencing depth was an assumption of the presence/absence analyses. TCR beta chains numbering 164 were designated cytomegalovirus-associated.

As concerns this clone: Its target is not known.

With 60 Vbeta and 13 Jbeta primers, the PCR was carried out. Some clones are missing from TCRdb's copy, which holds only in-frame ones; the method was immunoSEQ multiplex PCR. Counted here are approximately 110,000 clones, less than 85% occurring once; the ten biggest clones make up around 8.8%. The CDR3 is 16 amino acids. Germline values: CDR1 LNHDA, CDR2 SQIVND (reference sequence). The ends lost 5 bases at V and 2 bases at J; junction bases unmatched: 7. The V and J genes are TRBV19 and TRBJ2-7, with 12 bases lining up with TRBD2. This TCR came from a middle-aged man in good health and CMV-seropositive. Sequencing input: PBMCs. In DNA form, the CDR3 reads TGTGCCAGTAGTGTCCCCCGGACTAGCGGGACCTACGAGCAGTACTTC. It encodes CASSVPRTSGTYEQYF.